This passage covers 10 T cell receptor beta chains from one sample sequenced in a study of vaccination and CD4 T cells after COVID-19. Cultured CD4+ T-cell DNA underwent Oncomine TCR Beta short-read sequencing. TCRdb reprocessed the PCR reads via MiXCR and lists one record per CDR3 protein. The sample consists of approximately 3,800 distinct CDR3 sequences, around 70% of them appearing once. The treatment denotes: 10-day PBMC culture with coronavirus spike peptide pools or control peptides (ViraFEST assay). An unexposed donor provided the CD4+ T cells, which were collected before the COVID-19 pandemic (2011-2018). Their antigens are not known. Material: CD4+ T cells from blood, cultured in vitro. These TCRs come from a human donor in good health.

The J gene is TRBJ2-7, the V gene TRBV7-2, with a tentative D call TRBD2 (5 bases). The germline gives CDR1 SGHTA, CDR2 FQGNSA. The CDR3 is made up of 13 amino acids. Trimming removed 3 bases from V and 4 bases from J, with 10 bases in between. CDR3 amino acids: CASSLEKRYEQYF. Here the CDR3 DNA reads TGTGCCAGCAGCTTGGAGAAGCGGTACGAGCAGTACTTC.

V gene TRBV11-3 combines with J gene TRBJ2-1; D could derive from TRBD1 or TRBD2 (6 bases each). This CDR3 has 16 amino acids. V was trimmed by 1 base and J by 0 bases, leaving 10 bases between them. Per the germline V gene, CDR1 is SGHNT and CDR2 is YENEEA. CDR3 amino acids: CASSLGGALSYNEQFF. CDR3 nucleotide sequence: TGTGCCAGCAGCTTAGGGGGGGCACTCTCCTACAATGAGCAGTTCTTC.

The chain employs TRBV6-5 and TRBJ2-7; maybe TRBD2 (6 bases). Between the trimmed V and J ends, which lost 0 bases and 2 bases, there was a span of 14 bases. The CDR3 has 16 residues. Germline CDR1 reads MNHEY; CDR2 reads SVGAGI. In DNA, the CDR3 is TGTGCCAGCAGTTACTCTCACCGGGGGACGACCTACGAGCAGTACTTC. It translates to CASSYSHRGTTYEQYF.

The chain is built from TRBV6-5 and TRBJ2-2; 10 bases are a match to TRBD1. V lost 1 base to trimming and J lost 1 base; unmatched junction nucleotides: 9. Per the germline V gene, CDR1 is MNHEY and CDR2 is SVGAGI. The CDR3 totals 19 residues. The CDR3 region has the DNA TGTGCCAGCAGTTACTTCTCCGGGACAGGGGCGAAGAACACCGGGGAGCTGTTTTTT. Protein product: CASSYFSGTGAKNTGELFF.

CDR3 nucleotide sequence: TGTGCCAGCAGAGACAGGCAAGAGACCCAGTACTTC. Translated, it gives CASRDRQETQYF. This chain uses TRBV7-9 with TRBJ2-5; the D gene is possibly TRBD1 (6 bases). The germline V and J ends were trimmed by 6 bases and 2 bases, with 7 bases remaining between them. CDR1 is SEHNR, CDR2 FQNEAQ, per germline (reference sequence). This CDR3 spans 12 amino acids. The whole variable domain, filled in from reference TRBV7-9 and TRBJ2-5, reads DTGVSQNPRHKITKRGQNVTFRCDPISEHNRLYWYRQTLGQGPEFLTYFQNEAQLEKSRLLSDRFSAERPKGSFSTLEIQRTEQGDSAMYLCASRDRQETQYFGPGTRLLVL.

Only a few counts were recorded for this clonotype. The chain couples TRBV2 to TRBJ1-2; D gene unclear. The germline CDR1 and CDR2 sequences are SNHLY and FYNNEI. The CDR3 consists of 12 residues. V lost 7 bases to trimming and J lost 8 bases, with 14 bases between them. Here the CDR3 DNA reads TGTGCCAGCACGGCGGATGAGGCGGGCTACACCTTC. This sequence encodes CASTADEAGYTF.

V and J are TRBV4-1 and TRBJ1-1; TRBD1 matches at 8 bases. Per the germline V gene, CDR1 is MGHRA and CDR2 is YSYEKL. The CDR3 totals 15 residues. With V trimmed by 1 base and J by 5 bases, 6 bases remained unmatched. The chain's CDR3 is CASSQGQGIRTEAFF. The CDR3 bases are TGCGCCAGCAGCCAAGGACAGGGGATTCGGACTGAAGCTTTCTTT.

The CDR3: CASSPLNRDRLGYTF. DNA for the CDR3: TGTGCCAGCAGCCCCCTTAACCGGGACCGGCTCGGCTACACCTTC. The V gene is TRBV3-1, the J gene TRBJ1-2; tentatively, D is TRBD1 (5 bases). CDR3 size: 15 residues. CDR1 is LGHDT, CDR2 YNNKEL, per germline (reference sequence). The V and J ends lost 4 bases and 8 bases respectively, with 20 bases between them. Variable domain in full (rest from reference TRBV3-1 and TRBJ1-2): DTAVSQTPKYLVTQMGNDKSIKCEQNLGHDTMYWYKQDSKKFLKIMFSYNNKELIINETVPNRFSPKSPDKAHLNLHINSLELGDSAVYFCASSPLNRDRLGYTFGSGTRLTVV.

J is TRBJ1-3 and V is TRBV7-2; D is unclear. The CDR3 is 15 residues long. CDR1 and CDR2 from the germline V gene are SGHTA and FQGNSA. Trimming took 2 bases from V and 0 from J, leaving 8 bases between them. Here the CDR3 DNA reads TGTGCCAGCAGCTTAATGGCGGACTCTGGAAACACCATATATTTT. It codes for CASSLMADSGNTIYF. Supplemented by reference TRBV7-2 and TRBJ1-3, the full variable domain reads GAGVSQSPSNKVTEKGKDVELRCDPISGHTALYWYRQSLGQGLEFLIYFQGNSAPDKSGLPSDRFSAERTGGSVSTLTIQRTQQEDSAVYLCASSLMADSGNTIYFGEGSWLTVV.

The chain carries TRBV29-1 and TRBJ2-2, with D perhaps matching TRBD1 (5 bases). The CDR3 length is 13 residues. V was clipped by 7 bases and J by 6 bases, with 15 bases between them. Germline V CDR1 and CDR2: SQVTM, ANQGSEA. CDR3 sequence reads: CSGWQGGSGELFF. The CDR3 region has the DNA TGCAGCGGGTGGCAGGGCGGTTCCGGGGAGCTGTTTTTT.